These 8 T cell receptor beta chains came from one sample sequenced in a study of naive and memory T cell subsets. Amplification of ligated cDNA took four PCR rounds with SP2 and nested alpha and beta constant primers. TCRdb independently ran MiXCR on the 5' RACE reads; one entry per CDR3 protein. The sample lists about 62,000 distinct CDR3 sequences, 8% seen once, with about 19% in the top ten. An oligonucleotide containing a UMI was ligated to the 3' end of TCR cDNA. Receptor source: a female donor in good health.

The chain couples TRBV25-1 to TRBJ2-7, with D perhaps TRBD1 or TRBD2 (7 bases each). This CDR3 has 15 residues. Germline V gene lookup returns CDR1 MGHDK and CDR2 SYGVNS. V was shortened by 1 base and J by 2 bases, with 12 bases between the two germline ends. DNA for the CDR3: TGTGCCAGCAGTGAATCACCAGGGGGGGCCTACGAGCAGTACTTC. Amino acids: CASSESPGGAYEQYF.

Only a few counts were recorded for this clonotype. V gene TRBV7-9 combines with J gene TRBJ2-7; D is undetermined. Germline CDR1 and CDR2: SEHNR and FQNEAQ (reference sequence). The CDR3 is made up of 12 amino acids. V was shortened by 5 bases and J by 3 bases, with 8 bases between the two germline ends. For the CDR3, the DNA is TGTGCCAGCAGCCGACACGGCTACGAGCAGTACTTC. Translation gives CASSRHGYEQYF.

The chain carries TRBV11-3 and TRBJ2-1; no reliable D call. The CDR3 consists of 15 residues. V lost 1 base and J 1 base, leaving 8 bases between the germline ends. Germline values: CDR1 SGHNT, CDR2 YENEEA. The CDR3 nucleotides read TGTGCCAGCAGCTTAGGGCAGACTTCCTACAATGAGCAGTTCTTC. This sequence encodes CASSLGQTSYNEQFF.

This clonotype was picked up a small number of times. The chain combines TRBV30 with TRBJ1-1; TRBD1 matches 9 bases. The CDR3 loop spans 14 amino acids. Looked up from germline, CDR1 is GTSNPN and CDR2 is SVGIG (reference sequence). The CDR3 region has the DNA TGTGCATTGACAGGGGGTTTCTTGAACACTGAAGCTTTCTTT. Translation: CALTGGFLNTEAFF.

This clonotype was found many times. The chain has TRBV28 and TRBJ1-1; D call uncertain. The CDR3 consists of 16 residues. V dropped 3 bases and J dropped 4 bases, with 18 bases sitting between them. CDR1 MDHEN and CDR2 SYDVKM come from the germline V gene. CDR3 sequence reads: CASSLVGGRLGTEAFF. In nucleotides, the CDR3 is TGTGCCAGCAGTTTGGTAGGCGGGCGGTTAGGCACTGAAGCTTTCTTT.

This clonotype came up a few times. The chain is built from TRBV29-1 and TRBJ1-1, with D possibly TRBD1 on 5 matching bases. The germline V gene encodes CDR1 SQVTM and CDR2 ANQGSEA. CDR3 length: 14 amino acids. The germline V and J ends were trimmed by 4 bases and 6 bases, with 18 bases remaining between them. For the CDR3, the DNA is TGCAGCGTTGCCAGAAAAGAGGGGTTCGCTGAAGCTTTCTTT. It codes for CSVARKEGFAEAFF.

This chain connects TRBV7-9 to TRBJ1-1, with 7 bases identical to TRBD1. Germline CDR1 is SEHNR and CDR2 is FQNEAQ (reference sequence). J was trimmed by 3 bases and V by 5 bases; bases with no gene match: 3. This CDR3 is 13 amino acids long. For the CDR3, the DNA is TGTGCCAGCAGCCGACAGGGATACACTGAAGCTTTCTTT. Translated: CASSRQGYTEAFF.

The rearrangement joins TRBV7-3 to TRBJ2-3; D is possibly TRBD2 (6 bases). V was pared by 3 bases and J by 4 bases, with 8 bases between. The CDR3 loop spans 13 amino acids. CDR1 is SGHTA, CDR2 FQGTGA, per germline. The chain's CDR3 is CASSFGSSDTQYF. The CDR3 nucleotides are TGTGCCAGCAGCTTCGGGAGCTCAGATACGCAGTATTTT.